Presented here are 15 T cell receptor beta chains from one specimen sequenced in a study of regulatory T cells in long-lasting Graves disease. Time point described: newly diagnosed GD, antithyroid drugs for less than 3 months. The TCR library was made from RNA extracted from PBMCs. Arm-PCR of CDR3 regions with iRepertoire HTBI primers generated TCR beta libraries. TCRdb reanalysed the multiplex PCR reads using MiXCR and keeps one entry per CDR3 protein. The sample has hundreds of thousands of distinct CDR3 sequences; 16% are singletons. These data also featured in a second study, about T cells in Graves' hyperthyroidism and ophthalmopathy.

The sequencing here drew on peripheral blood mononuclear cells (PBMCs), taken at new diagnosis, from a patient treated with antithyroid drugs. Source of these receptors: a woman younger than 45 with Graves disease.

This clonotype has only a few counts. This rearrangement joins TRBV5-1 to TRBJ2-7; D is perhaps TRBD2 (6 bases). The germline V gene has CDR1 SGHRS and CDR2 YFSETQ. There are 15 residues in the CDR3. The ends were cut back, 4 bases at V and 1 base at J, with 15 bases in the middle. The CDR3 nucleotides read TGCGCCAGCAGCCCCGGGCAGCGGGCTTCCTACGAGCAGTACTTC. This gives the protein CASSPGQRASYEQYF.

This chain's CDR3 is CASSPRQSGNEQYF. As DNA, the CDR3 is TGTGCCAGCAGCCCCAGGCAGTCAGGGAACGAGCAGTACTTC. This chain connects TRBV4-2 to TRBJ2-7; perhaps TRBD1 as D (5 bases). The CDR3 loop spans 14 amino acids. Trimming pared 4 bases from V and 5 bases from J, leaving 15 bases between. Germline V CDR1 and CDR2: LGHNA, YNFKEQ.

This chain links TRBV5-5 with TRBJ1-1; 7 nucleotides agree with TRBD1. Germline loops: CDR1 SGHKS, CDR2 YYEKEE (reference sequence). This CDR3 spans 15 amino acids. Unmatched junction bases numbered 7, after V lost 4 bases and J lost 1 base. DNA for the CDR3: TGTGCCAGCAGCCTGGGGGACAGCCCGAACACTGAAGCTTTCTTT. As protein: CASSLGDSPNTEAFF.

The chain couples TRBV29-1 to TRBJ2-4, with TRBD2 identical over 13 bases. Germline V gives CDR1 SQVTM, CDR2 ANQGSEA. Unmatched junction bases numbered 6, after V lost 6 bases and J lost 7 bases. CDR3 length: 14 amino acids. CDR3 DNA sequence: TGCAGCGTCTCGACTAGCGGGAGGTGGAACATTCAGTACTTC. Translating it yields CSVSTSGRWNIQYF.

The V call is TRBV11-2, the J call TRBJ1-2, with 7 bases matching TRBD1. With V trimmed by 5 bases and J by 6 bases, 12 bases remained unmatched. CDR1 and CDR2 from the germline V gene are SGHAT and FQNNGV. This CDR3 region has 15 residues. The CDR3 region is CASSVIQGRGDGYTF. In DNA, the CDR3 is TGTGCCAGCAGCGTAATACAGGGGAGAGGGGATGGCTACACCTTC.

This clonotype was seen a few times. The CDR3 loop is CSVGDSQGVTDTQYF. The CDR3 DNA reads TGCAGCGTGGGGGACAGTCAGGGGGTCACAGATACGCAGTATTTT. J is TRBJ2-3 and V is TRBV29-1, with TRBD1 matching 7 bases. The V segment lost 6 bases and the J segment 2 bases; nucleotides outside the gene matches: 11. The CDR3 is 15 residues long. The germline gives CDR1 SQVTM, CDR2 ANQGSEA.

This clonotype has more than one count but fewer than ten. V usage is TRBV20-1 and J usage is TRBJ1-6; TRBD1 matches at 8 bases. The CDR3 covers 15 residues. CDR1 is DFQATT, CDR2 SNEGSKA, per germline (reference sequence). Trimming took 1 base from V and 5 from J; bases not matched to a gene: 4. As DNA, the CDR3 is TGCAGTGCTAGAGCCCTGGACAGGGATAATTCACCCCTCCACTTT. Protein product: CSARALDRDNSPLHF.

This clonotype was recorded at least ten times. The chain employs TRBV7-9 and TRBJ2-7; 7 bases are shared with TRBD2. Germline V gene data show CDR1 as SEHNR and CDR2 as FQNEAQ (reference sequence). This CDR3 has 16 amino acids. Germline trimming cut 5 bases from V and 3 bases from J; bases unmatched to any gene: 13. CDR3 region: CASSLNPTSRHYEQYF. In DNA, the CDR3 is TGTGCCAGCAGCCTCAACCCGACTAGCCGTCACTACGAGCAGTACTTC.

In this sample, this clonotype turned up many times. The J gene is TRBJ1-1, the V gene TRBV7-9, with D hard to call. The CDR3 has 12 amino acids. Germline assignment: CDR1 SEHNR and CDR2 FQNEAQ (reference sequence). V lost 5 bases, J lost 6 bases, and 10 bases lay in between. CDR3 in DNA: TGTGCCAGCAGCCCCCAAGCGGCTGAAGCTTTCTTT. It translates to CASSPQAAEAFF.

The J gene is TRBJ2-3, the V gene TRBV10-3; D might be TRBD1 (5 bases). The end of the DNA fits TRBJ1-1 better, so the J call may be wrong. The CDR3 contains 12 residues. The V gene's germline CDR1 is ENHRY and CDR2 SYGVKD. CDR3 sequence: CAISGRATEAFF. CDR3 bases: TGTGCCATCAGCGGCAGGGCCACTGAAGCTTTCTTT.

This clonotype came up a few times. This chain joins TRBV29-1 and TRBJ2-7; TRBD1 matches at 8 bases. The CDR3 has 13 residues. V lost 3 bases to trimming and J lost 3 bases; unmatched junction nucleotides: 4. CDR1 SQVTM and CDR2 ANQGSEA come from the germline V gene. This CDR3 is CSVDGTGLYEQYF. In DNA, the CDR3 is TGCAGCGTTGACGGGACAGGTCTCTACGAGCAGTACTTC.

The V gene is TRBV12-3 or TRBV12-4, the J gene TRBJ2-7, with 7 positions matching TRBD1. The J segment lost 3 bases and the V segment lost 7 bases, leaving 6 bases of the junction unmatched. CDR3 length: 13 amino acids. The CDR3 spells CASKGTEDYEQYF. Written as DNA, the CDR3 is TGTGCCAGCAAGGGGACAGAAGACTACGAGCAGTACTTC.

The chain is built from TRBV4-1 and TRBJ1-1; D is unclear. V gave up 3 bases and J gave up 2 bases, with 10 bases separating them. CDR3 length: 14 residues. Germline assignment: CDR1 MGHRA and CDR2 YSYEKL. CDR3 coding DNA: TGCGCCAGCAGCCAGGCCCCAGATAACACTGAAGCTTTCTTT. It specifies CASSQAPDNTEAFF.

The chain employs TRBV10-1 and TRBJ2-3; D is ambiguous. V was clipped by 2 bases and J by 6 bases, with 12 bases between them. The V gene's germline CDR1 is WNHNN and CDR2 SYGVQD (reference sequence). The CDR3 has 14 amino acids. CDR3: CASSEVAPRDTQYF. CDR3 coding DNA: TGCGCCAGCAGTGAGGTGGCCCCGCGGGATACGCAGTATTTT.

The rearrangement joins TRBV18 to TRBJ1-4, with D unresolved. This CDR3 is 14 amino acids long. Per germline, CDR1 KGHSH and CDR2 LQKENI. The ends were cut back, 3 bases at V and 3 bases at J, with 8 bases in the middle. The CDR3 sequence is CASSPNRSNEKLFF. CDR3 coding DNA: TGTGCCAGCTCACCTAACAGATCTAATGAAAAACTGTTTTTT.